This T cell receptor beta chain came from a study of T cell responses to AZD1222 COVID-19 vaccine. V gave up 4 bases and J gave up 1 base, with 11 bases separating them. The germline V gene encodes CDR1 SGDLS and CDR2 YYNGEE. This CDR3 region has 14 residues. The protocol was immunoSEQ multiplex PCR, while the TCRdb copy is restricted to in-frame clones and leaves out a portion. In the table there are around 180,000 clones, about 85% of which are singletons. This sample comprised peripheral blood, obtained on day 0 of AZD1222 vaccination. The origin of this receptor is an adult in good health. The chain is built from TRBV9 and TRBJ1-1; D call uncertain. The DNA for the CDR3 is TGTGCCAGCAGCTACACGACCCGGAACACTGAAGCTTTCTTT. Translating gives CASSYTTRNTEAFF.